This TCR beta chain was recovered during a study of blood T cell repertoires in COVID-19 (dated by TCRdb to 2018 to 2020). With respect to the entire study: Samples from collaborators originated in the United States, Italy and Spain and spanned both the acute and convalescent phases of COVID-19. Subjects who had been exposed to COVID-19, were actively infected with it, or had recovered from it provided the deeply sampled blood TCRbeta repertoires that made up the dataset. The sample metadata nearly always contained a de-identified subject ID, COVID-19 status, age in years and sex. The material from the prospective study consisted of cDNA or gDNA derived from T cells, B-cell-depleted T cells, or PBMCs. Samples came from the ongoing ImmuneRACE study (first 160 participants) plus 1,254 subjects from 6 global collaborators. The repertoires were made available in a free public database intended to serve as a resource for research on the immune response to SARS-CoV-2. Where available, HLA class I and class II types were obtained from metadata supplied by the sample provider rather than from assay-based typing. Here is what the overall study found, with its caveats: How much clinical and demographic metadata was included differed by source and by participant, and the metadata was provided uncurated.

CDR1 and CDR2 are drawn from the germline V gene: MDHEN, SYDVKM. The germline V end is reduced by 5 bases and the J end by 3 bases; junction bases left unmatched: 8. The CDR3 goes from the cysteine to the phenylalanine over 15 residues. Here the CDR3 DNA is all that survives: 45 bases in frame from base 1. TCRbeta CDR3 regions were amplified from genomic DNA by means of the immunoSEQ Assay, a bias-controlled multiplex PCR. Per the authors' processing: The number of nucleated cells in each sample was estimated by amplification of reference gene primers within the assay. To quantify the absolute abundance of each unique TCRbeta CDR3 rearrangement, sequence reads were collapsed and filtered. Productive Simpson clonality was computed per sample as the square root of Simpson's diversity index over productive rearrangements. What TCRdb holds here is the immuneACCESS table cut down to in-frame rearrangements. Part of the clones is not present; checked against another copy, under half of the missing clones reflect an unresolved V gene, and the others are unexplained. V, J and clone size were drawn from that table, and D and trimming were deduced from the DNA. This sample holds about 76,000 clones; over 70% were observed only once. Jointly, the top ten make up about 5.3% of the sample.

Points on this clone: Its antigen target is currently unknown. No base qualities exist here, and no much larger clone lies one base off it.

Each collaborating institution followed its own protocols to collect whole blood in K2EDTA tubes. For TCRbeta analysis, collaborators shipped samples in one of three forms: frozen whole blood, isolated PBMCs, or DNA extracted from either of those sample types. The receptor's source is a man in his fifties or sixties with active COVID-19. The source material was peripheral blood. Recombination linked TRBV28 to TRBJ2-7; the central 9 bases match TRBD1. The sequence in DNA is TGTGCCAGCAGTCTTTTCTCGACAGGGGGCTACGAGCAGTACTTC. It codes for CASSLFSTGGYEQYF.